This paragraph reports one T cell receptor beta chain. Its antigen is currently unknown. The data stem from a study of beta chain features in type 1 diabetes. Every single donor gave one heparinised blood draw, and these averaged roughly 120 mL. Overall study results and limits: The study found that naive, central memory and Treg TCRB repertoires appeared more similar in patients than in healthy donors. Insertions at VDJ junctions were less frequent in type 1 diabetes patients. These patients also deleted more nucleotides at the same junctions.

Every isolated RNA sample was fully reverse transcribed, so sequencing captured expressed TCRB transcripts. Assay: immunoSEQ multiplex PCR; the TCRdb copy retains only in-frame clones and omits some. The table records under 400,000 clones, around 12% of them present only once. This CDR3 has 15 residues. V lost 5 bases, J lost 9 bases, and 20 bases lay in between. The germline V gene has CDR1 MDHEN and CDR2 SYDVKM. Material for sequencing was naive CD4+ T cells from blood. J is TRBJ2-1 and V is TRBV28, with D possibly TRBD2 on 8 matching bases. The source of this sequence is a man younger than 35 in good health. CDR3 sequence reads: CASSPLAGRGPEQFF. The CDR3, as DNA: TGTGCCAGCAGTCCGTTAGCGGGAAGGGGGCCTGAGCAGTTCTTC.